Presented here are 22 T cell receptor beta chains from one specimen sequenced in a study of T cell repertoires in cytomegalovirus infection. These receptors have no identified antigens. TCRdb re-derived calls from the reads in MiXCR, one entry per CDR3 protein. This table has about half a million distinct CDR3 sequences, about 33% appearing once. Specimen: cultured PBMCs, collected from culture after CMV antigen stimulation. Receptors originate from a human donor in good health (CMV status not recorded). Some clones in this sample may be carry-over from other donors' samples.

The chain uses TRBV10-3 and TRBJ1-5, with 9 bases fitting TRBD1. CDR1 ENHRY and CDR2 SYGVKD come from the germline V gene. V gave up 7 bases and J gave up 0 bases; unmatched junction bases: 16. The CDR3 runs 19 residues. CDR3 nucleotide sequence: TGTGCCATCACTGGGAAGGGACAGGGACGTACATATAGCAATCAGCCCCAGCATTTT. Translation: CAITGKGQGRTYSNQPQHF.

The chain combines TRBV6-1 with TRBJ2-1; D might be TRBD1 (5 bases). This CDR3 spans 12 amino acids. V was shortened by 5 bases and J by 5 bases, with 7 bases between the two germline ends. Germline loops: CDR1 MNHNS, CDR2 SASEGT. This CDR3 reads CASSQGNNEQFF. Here the CDR3 DNA reads TGTGCCAGCAGTCAGGGCAACAATGAGCAGTTCTTC.

The chain is built from TRBV30 and TRBJ1-6; D gene uncertain. The CDR3 runs to 17 residues. The V end lost 3 bases, the J end lost 1 base, and 16 bases lay between the germline ends. Germline CDR1 GTSNPN, CDR2 SVGIG (reference sequence). In nucleotides, the CDR3 is TGTGCCTGGAGCCGAGCAAGGCGTCGGTCCTATAATTCACCCCTCCACTTT. Its protein is CAWSRARRRSYNSPLHF.

This clonotype turned up a few times. The chain couples TRBV7-2 to TRBJ1-6; D unclear. The CDR3 is 15 residues long. V lost 3 bases and J lost 3, with 9 bases in between. The germline V gene encodes CDR1 SGHTA and CDR2 FQGNSA. This chain's CDR3 is CASSFGVVYNSPLHF. CDR3 nucleotide sequence: TGTGCCAGCAGCTTCGGGGTTGTCTATAATTCACCCCTCCACTTT.

The chain recombines TRBV6-2 or TRBV6-3 with TRBJ1-5; 7 bases are shared with TRBD1. V was pared by 6 bases and J by 4 bases, with 9 bases of the junction left unmatched. This CDR3 is 15 amino acids long. The V gene's germline CDR1 is MNHEY and CDR2 SVGEGT. The chain's CDR3 is CASRRQGVGNQPQHF. Here the CDR3 DNA reads TGTGCCAGCAGACGACAGGGAGTAGGGAATCAGCCCCAGCATTTT.

The rearrangement links TRBV25-1 to TRBJ2-1, with 9 nucleotides matching TRBD2. The CDR3 is made up of 14 amino acids. Germline V CDR1 and CDR2: MGHDK, SYGVNS. Trimming at V came to 6 bases and at J to 8 bases, leaving 8 bases not matched to a gene. In DNA form, the CDR3 reads TGTGCCAGCAGAGCTCGTAGCGGGAGCTATGAGCAGTTCTTC. This sequence encodes CASRARSGSYEQFF. The full variable domain, its missing parts supplied by reference TRBV25-1 and TRBJ2-1, is EADIYQTPRYLVIGTGKKITLECSQTMGHDKMYWYQQDPGMELHLIHYSYGVNSTEKGDLSSESTVSRIRTEHFPLTLESARPSHTSQYLCASRARSGSYEQFFGPGTRLTVL.

J is TRBJ1-5 and V is TRBV6-2 or TRBV6-3; a weak D match, TRBD1 (5 bases). The CDR3 totals 16 residues. Germline assignment: CDR1 MNHEY and CDR2 SVGEGT. V gave up 5 bases and J gave up 5 bases, with 19 bases separating them. The CDR3 DNA sequence: TGTGCCAGCAGTACGCATTCCGGGGCTAGGGATCAGCCCCAGCATTTT. It encodes CASSTHSGARDQPQHF.

The V gene is TRBV5-1, the J gene TRBJ2-1; no firm D call. Trimming pared 6 bases from V and 1 base from J, leaving 14 bases between. This CDR3 has 15 residues. Germline assignment: CDR1 SGHRS and CDR2 YFSETQ. This chain's CDR3 is CASIGLILSYNEQFF. CDR3 DNA sequence: TGCGCCAGCATTGGGCTAATTTTATCCTACAATGAGCAGTTCTTC.

The chain has TRBV7-9 and TRBJ2-7, with no clear D. V lost 1 base, J lost 1 base, and 2 bases lay in between. Germline V gene lookup returns CDR1 SEHNR and CDR2 FQNEAQ (reference sequence). The CDR3 is 12 amino acids. The CDR3 reads CASSLESYEQYV. The CDR3 region has the DNA TGTGCCAGCAGCTTAGAGTCCTACGAGCAGTACGTC.

V is TRBV12-3 or TRBV12-4 and J is TRBJ2-4, with D unresolved. Trimming pared 5 bases from V and 0 bases from J, leaving 11 bases between. The CDR3 length is 15 residues. The CDR3 is CASSPSSIAKNIQYF. Written as DNA, the CDR3 is TGTGCCAGCAGTCCCTCAAGTATAGCCAAAAACATTCAGTACTTC.

The chain links TRBV19 to TRBJ2-5; 7 nucleotides align to TRBD1. The CDR3 contains 14 residues. Losses at the gene ends were 6 bases for V and 3 bases for J; bases not matched to a gene: 7. Per germline, CDR1 LNHDA and CDR2 SQIVND (reference sequence). CDR3 sequence: CASSTDDREETQYF. CDR3 DNA sequence: TGTGCCAGTAGCACCGACGACAGGGAAGAGACCCAGTACTTC.

The chain employs TRBV9 and TRBJ2-7, with a weak D call TRBD1 (6 bases). The germline V and J ends were trimmed by 2 bases and 5 bases, with 14 bases remaining between them. The CDR3 runs to 14 residues. The germline V gene encodes CDR1 SGDLS and CDR2 YYNGEE. CDR3 coding DNA: TGTGCCAGCAGCGTCGAGCAGGGGCAAAACGAGCAGTACTTC. It codes for CASSVEQGQNEQYF. The variable domain in full, with the rest retrieved from reference TRBV9 and TRBJ2-7, is DSGVTQTPKHLITATGQRVTLRCSPRSGDLSVYWYQQSLDQGLQFLIQYYNGEERAKGNILERFSAQQFPDLHSELNLSSLELGDSALYFCASSVEQGQNEQYFGPGTRLTVT.

The rearrangement uses TRBV13 and TRBJ1-5; 12 positions agree with TRBD1. Looked up from germline, CDR1 is PRHDT and CDR2 is FYEKMQ (reference sequence). The CDR3 spans 16 residues. Trimming removed 5 bases from V and 3 bases from J; junction bases left unmatched: 5. The CDR3 is CASSRGQGAFNQPQHF. In DNA form, the CDR3 reads TGTGCCAGCAGCCGGGGACAGGGGGCTTTCAATCAGCCCCAGCATTTT. Full variable domain (remainder filled in from reference TRBV13 and TRBJ1-5): AAGVIQSPRHLIKEKRETATLKCYPIPRHDTVYWYQQGPGQDPQFLISFYEKMQSDKGSIPDRFSAQQFSDYHSELNMSSLELGDSALYFCASSRGQGAFNQPQHFGDGTRLSIL.

This chain joins TRBV6-6 and TRBJ2-7; D may be TRBD1 or TRBD2 (6 bases each). V gave up 6 bases and J gave up 5 bases, with 17 bases separating them. CDR1 MNHNY and CDR2 SVGAGI come from the germline V gene (reference sequence). This CDR3 contains 14 residues. The CDR3 DNA sequence: TGTGCCAGCAGCCAATTAGGGGGGACCAACGAGCAGTACGTC. Translating it yields CASSQLGGTNEQYV.

At least ten counts were recorded for this clonotype. This chain links TRBV6-1 with TRBJ2-1, with TRBD2 matching over 8 bases. J lost 0 bases, V lost 8 bases, and 9 bases had no gene match. CDR3 size: 16 residues. Germline CDR1 reads MNHNS; CDR2 reads SASEGT. The CDR3 DNA reads as TGTGCCAGCGGATTGGATAGCGGGATCTCCTACAATGAGCAGTTCTTC. This sequence encodes CASGLDSGISYNEQFF.

This clonotype was counted a few times. CDR3 loop: CARRTLLGNQPQHF. The CDR3 DNA is TGTGCTAGGCGCACTTTGCTGGGCAATCAGCCCCAGCATTTT. J is TRBJ1-5 and V is TRBV12-5; D not resolved. Germline lookup yields CDR1 LGHNT and CDR2 FRNRAP. This CDR3 is built from 14 residues. The V end was cut by 9 bases, the J end by 2 bases, with 14 bases between.

This clonotype was found a few times. The chain has TRBV4-3 and TRBJ1-6, with 7 bases lining up with TRBD1. CDR1 is LGHNA, CDR2 YSLEER, per germline. V lost 1 base, J lost 5 bases, and 2 bases stayed unmatched. The CDR3 is 15 residues long. CDR3 nucleotide sequence: TGCGCCAGCAGCCAAGGTGGACAGGATAATTCACCCCTCCACTTT. Its translation: CASSQGGQDNSPLHF.

The table lists this clonotype with many counts. The chain combines TRBV7-2 with TRBJ2-1; 8 bases are shared with TRBD1. With 2 bases clipped from V and 3 bases from J, the junction kept 9 bases outside the gene matches. In germline, CDR1 is SGHTA, CDR2 FQGNSA. The CDR3 consists of 17 residues. CDR3 sequence (DNA): TGTGCCAGCAGCTTAAGGACCGGGACAGGACTCTACAATGAGCAGTTCTTC. It is translated as CASSLRTGTGLYNEQFF.

This clonotype was detected a few times. The V call is TRBV12-3 or TRBV12-4, the J call TRBJ1-1; D possibly corresponds to TRBD1 (5 bases). Deletions cut 4 bases from V and 7 bases from J, with 10 bases between. The CDR3 covers 12 residues. The CDR3 here is CASSWGGGEAFF. The CDR3 nucleotides are TGTGCCAGCAGTTGGGGGGGAGGTGAAGCTTTCTTT.

The chain carries TRBV7-2 and TRBJ1-1; D may be TRBD1 (5 bases). The V gene's germline CDR1 is SGHTA and CDR2 FQGNSA. The CDR3 is made up of 14 amino acids. Between the trimmed V and J ends, which lost 5 bases and 1 base, there was a span of 11 bases. CDR3 protein: CASSKGHSNTEAFF. CDR3 in DNA: TGTGCCAGCAGCAAAGGACACTCGAACACTGAAGCTTTCTTT.

V is TRBV19 and J is TRBJ1-2; the match to TRBD1 covers 7 bases. With V trimmed by 7 bases and J by 4 bases, 9 bases remained unmatched. Germline V gene lookup returns CDR1 LNHDA and CDR2 SQIVND (reference sequence). The CDR3 runs to 14 residues. The CDR3 DNA follows: TGTGCCAGTATCCCAGGCCCAGGGGGCTATGGCTACACCTTC. It specifies CASIPGPGGYGYTF.

This clonotype was found a few times. The gene calls are TRBV3-1 and TRBJ2-7; 9 bases map to TRBD1. This CDR3 spans 14 amino acids. Looked up from germline, CDR1 is LGHDT and CDR2 is YNNKEL (reference sequence). V dropped 4 bases and J dropped 6; count of bases not matched to a gene: 7. The CDR3 coding sequence is TGTGCCAGCAGCCCCCGTGGACAGGGGCGCGAGCAGTACTTC. It is translated as CASSPRGQGREQYF.